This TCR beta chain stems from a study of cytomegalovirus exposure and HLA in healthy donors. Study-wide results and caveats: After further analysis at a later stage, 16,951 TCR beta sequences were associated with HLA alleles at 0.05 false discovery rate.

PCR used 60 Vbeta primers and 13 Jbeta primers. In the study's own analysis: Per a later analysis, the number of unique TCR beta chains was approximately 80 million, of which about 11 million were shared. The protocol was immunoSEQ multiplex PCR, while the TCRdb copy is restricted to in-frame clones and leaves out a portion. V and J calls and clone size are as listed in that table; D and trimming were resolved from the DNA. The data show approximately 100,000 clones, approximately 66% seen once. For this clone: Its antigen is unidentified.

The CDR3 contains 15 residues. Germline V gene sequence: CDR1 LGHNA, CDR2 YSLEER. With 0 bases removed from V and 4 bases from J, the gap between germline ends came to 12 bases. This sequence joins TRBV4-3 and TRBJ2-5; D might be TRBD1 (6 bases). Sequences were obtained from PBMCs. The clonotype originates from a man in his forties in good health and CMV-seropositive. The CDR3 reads CASSQERTDSETQYF. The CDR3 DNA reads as TGCGCCAGCAGCCAAGAGCGGACAGACTCAGAGACCCAGTACTTC.